A selection of T cell receptor beta chains follows, all from one sample in a study of early T cells in non-severe SARS-CoV-2 infection. From the 5' RACE reads, TCRdb called clonotypes with MiXCR, one entry per CDR3 protein. The sample contains nearly 90,000 distinct CDR3 sequences, around 14% of which appear only once. Sequenced sample: whole blood. These receptors came from an adult who was a healthcare worker with PCR-confirmed SARS-CoV-2 infection or an uninfected control (not recorded which). CDR3s include the opening cysteine and the closing phenylalanine or tryptophan. A D gene is named only where the DNA matches it firmly. Expanded clones get a size class; other rows say once, few or many, or leave the size out.

clone_size | j_call | d_call | v_call | cdr3_nt | cdr3_aa
- | TRBJ2-7 | TRBD1 | TRBV14 | TGTGCCAGCAGCCAAACCCCCCCTCGGGACAGGGTCGGCGAGCAGTACTTC | CASSQTPPRDRVGEQYF
- | TRBJ2-2 | - | TRBV20-1 | TGCAGTGCCAACACGGAGGCTCCGAACACCGGGGAGCTGTTTTTT | CSANTEAPNTGELFF
medium-sized | TRBJ2-1 | TRBD2 | TRBV15 | TGTGCCACCAGCGGTGAGGGGACTAGTGGCGATGAGCAGTTCTTC | CATSGEGTSGDEQFF
- | TRBJ2-1 | TRBD2 | TRBV25-1 | TGTGCCAGCACGACTAGCCGACGCTCCTACAATGAGCAGTTCTTC | CASTTSRRSYNEQFF
- | TRBJ1-1 | - | TRBV20-1 | TGCAGTGCTAGGAGGTCCGACGGAGCTTTCTTT | CSARRSDGAFF
- | TRBJ1-1 | - | TRBV7-6 | TGTGCCAGCACCCCTGGGGGCACTGAAGCTTTCTTT | CASTPGGTEAFF
- | TRBJ2-1 | TRBD2 | TRBV20-1 | TGCAGTGCTAGTTCCGGGACTAACTACAATGAGCAGTTCTTC | CSASSGTNYNEQFF
few | TRBJ1-1 | TRBD1 | TRBV27 | TGTGCCAGCAGTGTCTCGTCGACAGGGGGCAGGGTGTGGACTGAAGCTTTCTTT | CASSVSSTGGRVWTEAFF
- | TRBJ2-2 | - | TRBV6-5 | TGTGCCAGCAGTTTTAAACCAGGGAATCCGAACACCGGGGAGCTGTTTTTT | CASSFKPGNPNTGELFF
few | TRBJ2-7 | TRBD1 | TRBV6-5 | TGTGCCAGCAGGACAGGGACCTACGAGCAGTACTTC | CASRTGTYEQYF
few | TRBJ2-3 | - | TRBV19 | TGTGCCAGTAGTATCGGAAAGGATACGCAGTATTTT | CASSIGKDTQYF
few | TRBJ2-5 | TRBD2 | TRBV4-1 | TGCGCCAGCAGCCTCGAAAAGCGGGAGGGAGAGACCCAGTACTTC | CASSLEKREGETQYF
few | TRBJ1-1 | - | TRBV5-5 | TGTGCCAGCAGCTTGGTGTCAGGCACCGAAGCTTTCTTT | CASSLVSGTEAFF
- | TRBJ2-2 | - | TRBV6-6 | TGTGCCAGCAGTTACTCTGGGGGAACCGACGGGGAGCTGTTTTTT | CASSYSGGTDGELFF
- | TRBJ2-1 | - | TRBV5-4 | TGTGCCAGCAGCTTGGGTCTAGTGAGCTCCTACAATGAGCAGTTCTTC | CASSLGLVSSYNEQFF
- | TRBJ2-3 | - | TRBV2 | TGTGCCAGCAGTGACGGGAGAACAGATACGCAGTATTTT | CASSDGRTDTQYF
- | TRBJ1-2 | - | TRBV9 | TGTGCCAGCAGCGTAGAGGGGCAGGCGACTTATGGCTACACCTTC | CASSVEGQATYGYTF
few | TRBJ1-2 | - | TRBV3-1 | TGTGCCAGCAGCCAAGGTGACAGGTCTGGAGGCTACACCTTC | CASSQGDRSGGYTF
few | TRBJ2-7 | - | TRBV29-1 | TGCAGCGCCAGCAGGTTCTCCTACGAGCAGTACTTC | CSASRFSYEQYF
many | TRBJ2-1 | TRBD2 | TRBV7-9 | TGTGCCAGCAGCCCCCGGACTAGCAACAATGAGCAGTTCTTC | CASSPRTSNNEQFF
- | TRBJ2-1 | TRBD2 | TRBV11-2 | TGTGCCAGCAGCCCGCTGGGGGGGACCTACAATGAGCAGTTCTTC | CASSPLGGTYNEQFF
- | TRBJ2-5 | - | TRBV20-1 | TGCAGTGCTTGGACGCAAGAGACCCAGTACTTC | CSAWTQETQYF
- | TRBJ2-7 | - | TRBV21-1 | TGTGCCAGCAGCCCCCCAGAAGCCTACGAGCAGTACTTC | CASSPPEAYEQYF
- | TRBJ2-7 | - | TRBV28 | TGTGCCAGCAGCCAAAACGGGGGATACGAGCAGTACTTC | CASSQNGGYEQYF
many | TRBJ1-2 | - | TRBV16 | TGTGCCAGCAGCCAATACGGGGAGGGAGGCTACACCTTC | CASSQYGEGGYTF
many | TRBJ2-1 | TRBD1 | TRBV6-5 | TGTGCCAGCAGTTACGCTGACAGGGCCCCCTACAATGAGCAGTTCTTC | CASSYADRAPYNEQFF
- | TRBJ2-1 | - | TRBV20-1 | TGCAGTGCTAGTGATCCAGATCAAGATGAGCAGTTCTTC | CSASDPDQDEQFF
few | TRBJ2-5 | - | TRBV15 | TGTGCCACCAGCTACCCCGGGGAGACCCAGTACTTC | CATSYPGETQYF
- | TRBJ1-6 | TRBD1 | TRBV10-2 | TGCGCCACAAGGGACAGCCGAGATTCACCCCTCCACTTT | CATRDSRDSPLHF
many | TRBJ2-7 | - | TRBV7-9 | TGTGCCAGCAGCTCGGTCTTCGGGCAGTACTTC | CASSSVFGQYF
few | TRBJ2-2 | - | TRBV7-2 | TGTGCCAGCAGCTTAGGCTTTTCTAGGCTGGACGTTAAAAACACCGGGGAGCTGTTTTTT | CASSLGFSRLDVKNTGELFF
- | TRBJ1-1 | - | TRBV7-2 | TGTGCCAGCAGCTTGGGACACGGGACGGCTGAAGCTTTCTTT | CASSLGHGTAEAFF
- | TRBJ1-5 | - | TRBV7-2 | TGTGCCAGCAGCTTATACAATCAGCCCCAGCATTTT | CASSLYNQPQHF
- | TRBJ1-2 | TRBD1 | TRBV11-2 | TGTGCCAGCAGCTTCCTAGGGGGCGAGGACTATGGCTACACCTTC | CASSFLGGEDYGYTF
few | TRBJ2-7 | TRBD1 | TRBV7-7 | TGTGTCAGCAGCCAGGAACAGGGGGCTGTCGACGAGCAGTACTTC | CVSSQEQGAVDEQYF
many | TRBJ2-7 | TRBD1 | TRBV6-1 | TGTGCCAGCAGTGATCGGACAGGGGCAATCTACGAGCAGTACTTC | CASSDRTGAIYEQYF
many | TRBJ2-5 | - | TRBV5-1 | TGCGCCAGCAGCCGGACAGTCCAAGAGACCCAGTACTTC | CASSRTVQETQYF
few | TRBJ2-1 | TRBD1 | TRBV18 | TGTGCCAGCTCAGAACGGACAGGGTTAGGTTGGTACAATGAGCAGTTCTTC | CASSERTGLGWYNEQFF
- | TRBJ2-2 | - | TRBV20-1 | TGCAGTGCTAGGGAAAGAAACACCGGGGAGCTGTTTTTT | CSARERNTGELFF
many | TRBJ1-1 | - | TRBV3-1 | TGTGCCAGCAGCTACGGGGTCACTGAAGCTTTCTTT | CASSYGVTEAFF
- | TRBJ2-1 | - | TRBV7-9 | TGTGCCAGCAGCCCCTCAGAGCAGTTCTTC | CASSPSEQFF
few | TRBJ2-1 | TRBD2 | TRBV19 | TGTGCCAGTAGTATCACCGGGACTAACAATGAGCAGTTCTTC | CASSITGTNNEQFF
- | TRBJ2-1 | TRBD2 | TRBV2 | TGTGCCAGCAGACCGGGACTAGCGGGAAGAAATGAGCAGTTCTTC | CASRPGLAGRNEQFF
- | TRBJ2-5 | - | TRBV29-1 | TGCAGCGTTCCACATCAAGAGACCCAGTACTTC | CSVPHQETQYF
few | TRBJ2-7 | TRBD1 | TRBV6-5 | TGTGCCAGCAGCCTGGACAGGGGGCCCTACGAGCAGTACTTC | CASSLDRGPYEQYF
- | TRBJ2-5 | TRBD1 | TRBV7-9 | TGTGCCAGCAGCTTAGGAGACAGGGCAGAAGAGACCCAGTACTTC | CASSLGDRAEETQYF
few | TRBJ2-7 | - | TRBV4-1 | TGCGCCAGCAGCCAAGTCGATGGCCTAACCTACGAGCAGTACTTC | CASSQVDGLTYEQYF
- | TRBJ2-3 | - | TRBV10-1 | TGCGCCAGCAGCCACCCTGGGGACGGGACAGATACGCAGTATTTT | CASSHPGDGTDTQYF
- | TRBJ1-2 | - | TRBV6-5 | TGTGCCAGCAGCTTCGACGGATTCTTCTATGGCTACACCTTC | CASSFDGFFYGYTF
few | TRBJ2-3 | TRBD2 | TRBV6-1 | TGTGCCAGCAATGTGTGGGGGGGTACAGATACGCAGTATTTT | CASNVWGGTDTQYF
many | TRBJ2-7 | TRBD2 | TRBV19 | TGTGCCAGTAGCCAGCGGACTAGCGGGGGGAACTACGAGCAGTACTTC | CASSQRTSGGNYEQYF
few | TRBJ1-2 | TRBD1 | TRBV6-7 | TGTGCCAGATCTGGGACAGGATCATCTAACGGCTACACCTTC | CARSGTGSSNGYTF
- | TRBJ2-7 | TRBD1 | TRBV29-1 | TGCAGCGTGCCGACAGGGAGCTCCTACGAGCAGTACTTC | CSVPTGSSYEQYF
- | TRBJ2-2 | TRBD2 | TRBV20-1 | TGCAGTGCCAATAGACTAGCGGGAAACACCGGGGAGCTGTTTTTT | CSANRLAGNTGELFF
few | TRBJ2-7 | TRBD2 | TRBV19 | TGTGCCAGTAGTATGGGGCTAGCGGGGACGTACGAGCAGTACTTC | CASSMGLAGTYEQYF
few | TRBJ2-5 | TRBD1 | TRBV28 | TGTGCCAGCAGCGAAGACAGGGGGCAAGAGACCCAGTACTTC | CASSEDRGQETQYF
many | TRBJ1-1 | TRBD1 | TRBV10-3 | TGTGCCATCAGGTTGGGACAGGCTAACACTGAAGCTTTCTTT | CAIRLGQANTEAFF
- | TRBJ1-3 | - | TRBV9 | TGTGCCAGCAGCCCGCGGGAGACCCCGCCGTTTTCGGACACCATATATTTT | CASSPRETPPFSDTIYF
- | TRBJ2-7 | TRBD1 | TRBV11-2 | TGTGCCAGCAGCCCTTGGACAGGAGACTCCTACGAGCAGTACTTC | CASSPWTGDSYEQYF
many | TRBJ2-1 | - | TRBV14 | TGTGCCAGCAGCCAAGGACGGGGTTTTATTGCGGCCCGGTTCTTC | CASSQGRGFIAARFF